This T cell receptor beta chain came from a study of blood T cells in healthy people across ages. Findings and limits, study-wide: Lack of knowledge of donor CMV status possibly confounded expanded clonotype changes. Getting older went along with TCR beta diversity per million T cells dropping roughly linearly.

A J-beta primer mix and a sample-barcoded 5' primer were used in a second PCR of roughly 7 to 12 cycles. With 12 random nucleotides, a template-switch adaptor tagged each individual cDNA molecule. MiXCR, applied by TCRdb to the 5' RACE reads, yields one record per CDR3 protein. The top ten clones hold 7.9% of a sample with about 1,500,000 distinct CDR3 sequences, about 40% of them seen once. This clonotype was observed many times. Antigen specificity is unknown. This CDR3 spans 13 amino acids. CDR1 is DFQATT, CDR2 SNEGSKA, per germline (reference sequence). The junction had 4 bases not matched to a gene; V was cut back by 5 bases and J by 5 bases.

The chain combines TRBV20-1 with TRBJ1-4, with TRBD1 matching 8 bases. The receptor's source is a woman aged 18-29 years in good health. Sequenced material: blood. In DNA form, the CDR3 reads TGCAGTGCTCCTACAGGGGGGAATGAAAAACTGTTTTTT. Protein product: CSAPTGGNEKLFF.